The 6 T cell receptor beta chains listed next were all sequenced from one sample in a study of blood T cell repertoires in COVID-19. The method was immunoSEQ multiplex PCR; TCRdb's version includes in-frame clones alone and lacks a portion of them. The sample yields fewer than 200,000 clones, about 85% seen once. The sequenced sample was peripheral blood. The receptors were sampled from a man aged 60-69 years who had recovered from COVID-19.

This clone was recorded once. The chain carries TRBV19 and TRBJ2-6; a possible D gene is TRBD2 (6 bases). Germline CDR1 reads LNHDA; CDR2 reads SQIVND (reference sequence). This CDR3 region has 14 residues. With 7 bases removed from V and 7 bases from J, the gap between germline ends came to 14 bases. In DNA form, the CDR3 reads TGTGCCAGTACCGGGATGGGAGGAGCCAACGTCCTGACTTTC. It specifies CASTGMGGANVLTF. Full variable domain (remainder filled in from reference TRBV19 and TRBJ2-6): DGGITQSPKYLFRKEGQNVTLSCEQNLNHDAMYWYRQDPGQGLRLIYYSQIVNDFQKGDIAEGYSVSREKKESFPLTVTSAQKNPTAFYLCASTGMGGANVLTFGAGSRLTVL.

This clone was found a few times. The rearrangement joins TRBV3-1 (or the pseudogene TRBV3-2) to TRBJ1-2; D remains ambiguous. The V end was cut by 2 bases, the J end by 5 bases, with 15 bases between. The CDR3 is 15 residues long. In germline, CDR1 is LGHDT, CDR2 YNNKEL (reference sequence). CDR3 region: CASSQNPEAAYGYTF. CDR3 DNA: TGTGCCAGCAGCCAAAACCCCGAAGCGGCGTATGGCTACACCTTC.

This chain connects TRBV10-3 to TRBJ2-1, with D maybe TRBD1 (6 bases). This CDR3 spans 13 amino acids. Trimming cost V 6 bases and J 10 bases, with 16 bases left between them. Germline V gene sequence: CDR1 ENHRY, CDR2 SYGVKD. The DNA of the CDR3 is TGTGCCATCAGCCCTCAAACAGGGAGCGAGCAGTTCTTC. Residues: CAISPQTGSEQFF.

Comments on this clone: The DNA is omitted, as the CDR3 cannot be located on it reliably, and the CDR3 follows TCRdb's listing. The chain employs TRBV2 and TRBJ2-4; the D call TRBD1 from the table was never checked on the DNA. The CDR3 is 12 residues long, counting both termini. CDR1 is SNHLY and CDR2 is FYNNEI in the germline V gene. CDR3: CASILDRNIQYF.

This clone was observed once. J is TRBJ2-7 and V is TRBV6-5; D perhaps matches TRBD1 (6 bases). Trimming pared 6 bases from V and 1 base from J, leaving 13 bases between. Germline V lookup: CDR1 MNHEY, CDR2 SVGAGI. The CDR3 runs to 14 residues. The CDR3 loop is CASSRDKRSYEQYF. The CDR3 nucleotides read TGTGCCAGCAGCCGGGACAAAAGGTCCTACGAGCAGTACTTC.

The rearrangement uses TRBV24-1 and TRBJ2-1, with 8 bases identical to TRBD1. The CDR3 is 15 residues long. V trimming: 3 bases; J trimming: 8 bases; junction bases outside the gene matches: 8. Germline CDR1 reads KGHDR; CDR2 reads SFDVKD. The CDR3 region is CATSDPRTGQDEQFF. The CDR3, as DNA: TGTGCCACCAGTGATCCGAGGACAGGGCAGGATGAGCAGTTCTTC.